Below are 4 T cell receptor beta chains sequenced from a single sample in a study of blood T cell repertoires in COVID-19 (dated by TCRdb to the early 2020s). Libraries came from the immunoSEQ multiplex PCR assay. TCRdb stores this immuneACCESS table with in-frame sequences only. Part of the clones is absent; in the studies checked, under half of the shortfall reflects unresolved V genes, and no reason is known for the rest. The sample table shows 270,000 or so clones, and around 81% are seen once. The top ten hold less than 3% of the sample. The sample was peripheral blood. The receptors derive from an older woman with active or convalescent COVID-19.

The chain is built from TRBV9 and TRBJ1-2; tentative D call: TRBD1 (5 bases). Germline CDR1 is SGDLS and CDR2 is YYNGEE. V was pared by 0 bases and J by 4 bases, with 13 bases between. The CDR3 totals 15 residues. The CDR3 DNA follows: TGTGCCAGCAGCGTAGAGATACAGGCGATCTATGGCTACACCTTC. It encodes CASSVEIQAIYGYTF.

The chain carries TRBV19 and TRBJ1-2; 10 nucleotides agree with TRBD1. Germline-derived CDR1 and CDR2 are LNHDA and SQIVND (reference sequence). This CDR3 region has 17 residues. The CDR3 DNA reads as TGTACTCAAAACGCGGACAGGGGGAGAGTTCGGGACTATGGCTACACCTTC. Translating gives CTQNADRGRVRDYGYTF.

V and J are TRBV7-2 and TRBJ1-3, with 9 bases lining up with TRBD1. With V trimmed by 5 bases and J by 3 bases, 5 bases remained unmatched. CDR3 length: 15 residues. Per germline, CDR1 SGHTA and CDR2 FQGNSA. The DNA of the CDR3 is TGTGCCAGCAGCGTGGACAGGGGTCATGGAAACACCATATATTTT. Protein product: CASSVDRGHGNTIYF. The entire variable domain, with the rest obtained from reference TRBV7-2 and TRBJ1-3, is as follows: GAGVSQSPSNKVTEKGKDVELRCDPISGHTALYWYRQSLGQGLEFLIYFQGNSAPDKSGLPSDRFSAERTGGSVSTLTIQRTQQEDSAVYLCASSVDRGHGNTIYFGEGSWLTVV.

V is TRBV19 and J is TRBJ1-2; D unresolved. The CDR3 spans 15 residues. V lost 5 bases and J lost 8, with 21 bases in between. The V gene's germline CDR1 is LNHDA and CDR2 SQIVND (reference sequence). CDR3 DNA: TGTGCCAGTAGTTCTGACGCGGGGATCAGGCGCGGCTACACCTTC. Protein product: CASSSDAGIRRGYTF.